The entry that follows covers one T cell receptor beta chain sequence. Antigen: not known. Here immunoSEQ multiplex PCR was the method, and the copy in TCRdb shows in-frame clones only, minus some. The sample has fewer than 150,000 clones, just over 85% seen once. Separate from the roughly 730-subject first cohort, the 120-subject validation cohort was the one that the donors belonged to. Germline CDR1 is LGHNT and CDR2 is FRNRAP. This CDR3 region has 17 residues. The junction had 10 bases not matched to a gene; V was cut back by 3 bases and J by 6 bases. This sample was taken from a study of cytomegalovirus exposure and HLA in healthy donors. Overall study findings and caveats: In vitro work confirmed that three CMV-associated chains recognize CMV antigens. Cytomegalovirus association was listed for about 180 TCR beta chains. Within the 120 or so validation repertoires, first-cohort TCR clusters tended to co-occur, according to a later analysis.

This receptor was obtained from a woman aged 18-35 years in good health and CMV-seropositive. The J gene is TRBJ2-3, the V gene TRBV12-5, with 12 bases matching TRBD2. What was sequenced was PBMCs. CDR3 sequence: CASGLTTSGRMGDTQYF. The DNA for the CDR3 is TGTGCTAGTGGTTTAACCACTAGCGGGAGGATGGGGGATACGCAGTATTTT.